These 8 T cell receptor beta chains came from one sample sequenced in a study of blood T cell repertoires in COVID-19. TCRdb keeps only in-frame clones here, not all; method: immunoSEQ multiplex PCR. The sample gives about 50,000 clones, around 90% of which show up once; over 15% is in the top ten. The sequencing sample was made of peripheral blood. Receptor source: a human donor in a cohort sampled during active COVID-19.

The rearrangement uses TRBV6-5 and TRBJ1-5; D unclear. V lost 5 bases and J lost 10, with 15 bases in between. The CDR3 has 13 residues. Germline-derived CDR1 and CDR2 are MNHEY and SVGAGI. CDR3 coding DNA: TGTGCCAGCAGTCCAAATACAGTGAAACCCCAGCATTTT. It codes for CASSPNTVKPQHF.

The CDR3 loop is CASSLIGQVGQPQHF. The CDR3 bases are TGTGCCAGCAGTTTAATAGGACAAGTAGGTCAGCCCCAGCATTTT. The V and J genes are TRBV27 and TRBJ1-5; D possibly corresponds to TRBD1 (5 bases). The CDR3 has 15 residues. Germline CDR1 and CDR2: MNHEY and SMNVEV (reference sequence). With 2 bases removed from V and 6 bases from J, the gap between germline ends came to 14 bases.

The DNA of the CDR3 is TGCGCCAGCAGCTTGGGAGGGTCCCTTAATGAAAAACTGTTTTTT. Translation: CASSLGGSLNEKLFF. J is TRBJ1-4 and V is TRBV5-1; unclear D gene. CDR3 length: 15 amino acids. Looked up from germline, CDR1 is SGHRS and CDR2 is YFSETQ. Trimming stripped 0 bases from V and 4 bases from J, with 10 bases between.

The count of this clone is one. The V gene is TRBV4-1, the J gene TRBJ1-1; the D gene is possibly TRBD1 (6 bases). Germline V CDR1 and CDR2: MGHRA, YSYEKL. Trimming took 0 bases from V and 7 from J, leaving 12 bases between them. The CDR3 has 14 amino acids. The CDR3 bases are TGCGCCAGCAGCCAAGATCGGGGGGCTGATGAAGCTTTCTTT. Its protein product is CASSQDRGADEAFF.

The rearrangement links TRBV2 to TRBJ1-1; 7 bases fit TRBD1. Germline CDR1 is SNHLY and CDR2 is FYNNEI. The CDR3 totals 13 residues. J was trimmed by 9 bases and V by 6 bases; bases with no gene match: 10. CDR3 nucleotides: TGTGCCAGCAGCCGCGGACAGGCGACGAAAGCTTTCTTT. Its protein product is CASSRGQATKAFF.

V usage is TRBV2 and J usage is TRBJ2-3, with TRBD1 identical over 10 bases. V lost 6 bases to trimming and J lost 0 bases; unmatched junction nucleotides: 12. The CDR3 is 18 residues long. Germline CDR1 SNHLY, CDR2 FYNNEI. The CDR3 bases are TGTGCCAGCAGCGACAGGGGGCATCCCCCATATAGCACAGATACGCAGTATTTT. Translating it yields CASSDRGHPPYSTDTQYF.

The chain combines TRBV11-3 with TRBJ1-5; 7 bases are shared with TRBD1. In germline, CDR1 is SGHNT, CDR2 YENEEA. The CDR3 length is 16 residues. V was clipped by 0 bases and J by 4 bases; unmatched bases: 6. The DNA for the CDR3 is TGTGCCAGCAGCTTAGATAGGCAGGGGGTAAATCAGCCCCAGCATTTT. Translation: CASSLDRQGVNQPQHF.

This rearrangement joins TRBV6-5 to TRBJ1-1; no definite D call. This CDR3 spans 15 amino acids. The V end was cut by 10 bases, the J end by 1 base, with 19 bases between. CDR1 is MNHEY and CDR2 is SVGAGI in the germline V gene. CDR3 sequence reads: CATRDEAWRNTEAFF. The CDR3 DNA is TGTGCCACCCGAGACGAGGCGTGGAGGAACACTGAAGCTTTCTTT.